A selection of T cell receptor beta chains follows, all from one sample in a study of blood T cell repertoires in COVID-19. The table came from immunoSEQ multiplex PCR; TCRdb's copy has only in-frame clones and leaves some out. The sample gives 100,000 or so clones, 84% of which show up once; 4.5% is in the top ten. The sequenced sample consisted of peripheral blood. The source is a human donor in a cohort sampled during active COVID-19. The CDR3 runs from the conserved cysteine through the conserved F or W. The D gene is left open where the match is weak. Expanded clones get a size class; other rows say once, few or many, or leave the size out.

j_call clone_size cdr3_length d_call v_call cdr3_nt cdr3_aa
TRBJ2-5 . 12 . TRBV5-1 TGCGCCAGCAGCTTGGCCAAAGAGACCCAGTACTTC CASSLAKETQYF
TRBJ2-2 . 14 . TRBV7-9 TGTGCCAGCAGCTTAGCGAAGACAAATGGGGAGCTGTTTTTT CASSLAKTNGELFF
TRBJ1-2 . 15 TRBD1 TRBV5-8 TGTGCCAGCAGCCTCGGACAGGGTAAAGCGGATGGCTACACCTTC CASSLGQGKADGYTF
TRBJ2-3 . 15 . TRBV11-1 TGTGCCAGCAGCCCACAGGTCACGAGCACAGATACGCAGTATTTT CASSPQVTSTDTQYF
TRBJ2-3 . 16 TRBD1 TRBV4-2 TGTGCCAGTAAACAGGGGGGTGGGCTCTTCACAGATACGCAGTATTTT CASKQGGGLFTDTQYF
TRBJ2-3 once 13 . TRBV6-2/TRBV6-3 TGTGCCAGCAGTGGGACTTCCCCAGATACGCAGTATTTT CASSGTSPDTQYF
TRBJ2-7 . 13 . TRBV7-3 TGTGCCAGCAGCGCCCAACAGGGTGTCGAGCAGTACTTC CASSAQQGVEQYF
TRBJ2-5 . 14 . TRBV7-2 TGTGCCAGCAGCTTAGAGCGGTTCCAAGAGACCCAGTACTTC CASSLERFQETQYF
TRBJ2-5 . 15 TRBD2 TRBV5-1 TGCGCCAGCAGCGCACTAGCGGGGATACAAGAGACCCAGTACTTC CASSALAGIQETQYF
TRBJ2-1 . 14 TRBD1 TRBV11-2 TGTGCCAGCAGCACTGGACAGGGTAGAAATGAGCAGTTCTTC CASSTGQGRNEQFF
TRBJ2-6 . 15 . TRBV19 TGTGCCAGTAGTCCCGGACTCACTGGGGCCAACGTCCTGACTTTC CASSPGLTGANVLTF
TRBJ1-6 . 13 . TRBV6-5 TGTGCCAGCAAGGGGAGGGAAGGGTCACCCCTCCACTTT CASKGREGSPLHF
TRBJ2-3 . 15 TRBD2 TRBV7-7 TGTGCTAGCAGCGCAGCGGGGGGCCGCGCAGATACGCAGTATTTT CASSAAGGRADTQYF
TRBJ2-7 . 14 . TRBV5-8 TGTGCCAGCAGCTTGTTAGGGAAAGGGGGCGAGCAGTACTTC CASSLLGKGGEQYF
TRBJ1-6 . 15 TRBD1 TRBV18 TGTGCCAGCTCACCGCGGGACAGGTCTAATTCACCCCTCCACTTT CASSPRDRSNSPLHF
TRBJ1-1 . 19 TRBD1 TRBV27 TGTGCCAGCAAGCCCGGACAGGGCTTTACGTTTCCTGCCGACACTGAAGCTTTCTTT CASKPGQGFTFPADTEAFF
TRBJ1-2 . 14 TRBD1 TRBV7-3 TGTGCCAGCAGCTTAACGGGACAGGGTGACGGCTACACCTTC CASSLTGQGDGYTF
TRBJ2-7 . 14 . TRBV18 TGTGCCAGCTCAACTTCCGGCGGAGCCTACGAGCAGTACTTC CASSTSGGAYEQYF
TRBJ2-2 . 17 . TRBV21-1 TGTGCCAGCAGCAAAGAAACGCAGGGTGGGTGCACCGGGGAGCTGTTTTTT CASSKETQGGCTGELFF
TRBJ1-6 . 16 . TRBV27 TGTGCCACTGGGTCCGTACCGGGGGACTATAATTCACCCCTCCACTTT CATGSVPGDYNSPLHF
TRBJ2-7 . 19 TRBD2 TRBV11-3 TGTGCCAGCAGCTTAGATCTCTTGGGACTAGCGGGGGAAAACTACGAGCAGTACTTC CASSLDLLGLAGENYEQYF
TRBJ1-5 few 16 TRBD1 TRBV19 TGTGCCAGTACCCTGGACAGGGGGAATCGCAATCAGCCCCAGCATTTT CASTLDRGNRNQPQHF
TRBJ2-1 . 17 TRBD2 TRBV5-4 TGTGCCAGCAGCCCCAGGCAGGCCGGGGGGGTCAGAAATGAGCAGTTCTTC CASSPRQAGGVRNEQFF
TRBJ2-5 once 15 TRBD2 TRBV7-2 TGTGCCAGCAGCTTAGGGCTAGCGGGGACCCACGGGGCGGACTTC CASSLGLAGTHGADF
TRBJ2-3 . 15 . TRBV18 TGTGCCAGCTCACCATCGGGGGAACTCACAGATACGCAGTATTTT CASSPSGELTDTQYF
TRBJ2-3 . 16 . TRBV24-1 TGTGCCACCAGTGATGCCGGACTCCCGGACAGAGATACGCAGTATTTT CATSDAGLPDRDTQYF
TRBJ2-7 . 14 TRBD1 TRBV11-2 TGTGCCAGCAGCTTAGGACAGGGACCCTACGAGCAGTACTTC CASSLGQGPYEQYF
TRBJ1-2 . 16 . TRBV7-2 TGTGCCAGCAGCTTAGCGTCCCAGGGAGGGAGCTATGGCTACACCTTC CASSLASQGGSYGYTF
TRBJ2-1 . 17 TRBD2 TRBV7-2 TGTGCCAGCAGCTTAGCTTCCACTAGCGGGGCCTACAATGAGCAGTTCTTC CASSLASTSGAYNEQFF
TRBJ2-3 . 12 . TRBV18 TGTGCCAGCAACACAGGGCAAGATACGCAGTATTTT CASNTGQDTQYF
TRBJ1-1 . 15 . TRBV5-1 TGCGCTTCTCGAGGAGGTTACCGAATGAACACTGAAGCTTTCTTT CASRGGYRMNTEAFF
TRBJ2-5 . 16 . TRBV6-6 TGTGCCAGCAGTTCCCTCCCGACAGGCCACCAAGAGACCCAGTACTTC CASSSLPTGHQETQYF
TRBJ2-1 . 15 TRBD2 TRBV7-6 TGTGCCAGCATCCTCAATAGCGGGGGAGAAGGTGAGCAGTTCTTC CASILNSGGEGEQFF
TRBJ1-1 . 13 . TRBV5-1 TGCGCCAGCAGTCAGGGAATGAACACTGAAGCTTTCTTT CASSQGMNTEAFF
TRBJ2-2 . 16 . TRBV5-1 TGCGCCAGCAGCTTCCCAAGGGAAAGAGGGACCGGGGAGCTGTTTTTT CASSFPRERGTGELFF
TRBJ1-6 once 14 TRBD1 TRBV19 TGTGCCAGTAGTATCCGGACAGGAAATTCACCCCTCCACTTT CASSIRTGNSPLHF
TRBJ1-1 . 15 . TRBV7-2 TGTGCCAGCAGCCCCCGGGGGGGGGCCCCGTCTGAAGCTTTCTTT CASSPRGGAPSEAFF
TRBJ1-1 . 14 . TRBV5-4 TGTGCCAGCAGCCTGGACCGTAGTAGCACTGAAGCTTTCTTT CASSLDRSSTEAFF
TRBJ2-1 few 15 TRBD2 TRBV11-2 TGTGCCAGCAGCTTCCAACGGGGGGCCTACAATGAGCAGTTCTTC CASSFQRGAYNEQFF
TRBJ1-6 . 16 . TRBV5-1 TGCGCCAGCAGCTCCCAAGGGCAGGGGCTAAATTCACCCCTCCACTTT CASSSQGQGLNSPLHF
TRBJ2-3 once 16 TRBD2 TRBV5-1 TGCGCCAGCAGCACAGGACTAGCCTTAATCACAGATACGCAGTATTTT CASSTGLALITDTQYF
TRBJ2-7 . 14 TRBD2 TRBV5-1 TGCGCCAGCAGCTTAGCGGGGGCGAGGTACGAGCAGTACTTC CASSLAGARYEQYF
TRBJ1-5 . 14 . TRBV5-8 TGTGCCAGCAGCTTGGGGACAGTTGATCAGCCCCAGCATTTT CASSLGTVDQPQHF
TRBJ2-7 once 14 . TRBV14 TGTGCCAGCAGCCGGGGACCCGGGGGCTACGAGCAGTACTTC CASSRGPGGYEQYF
TRBJ2-6 . 20 . TRBV27 TGTGCCAGCAGTTCTCCTCACAGGGCTCTCCTCGTCTCTGGGGCCAACGTCCTGACTTTC CASSSPHRALLVSGANVLTF
TRBJ2-2 . 17 TRBD2 TRBV4-2 TGTGCCAGCAGCCAAGATCGCACTAGCGGGGCGGGCGGGGAGCTGTTTTTT CASSQDRTSGAGGELFF
TRBJ2-7 . 12 . TRBV30 TGTGCCTGGACCCCCCCTGGGCAAGAGCAGTACTTC CAWTPPGQEQYF
TRBJ2-7 once 17 . TRBV15 TGTGCCACCAGCAGCAGACCCCCCTCACCCCGGGCCTACGAGCAGTACTTC CATSSRPPSPRAYEQYF